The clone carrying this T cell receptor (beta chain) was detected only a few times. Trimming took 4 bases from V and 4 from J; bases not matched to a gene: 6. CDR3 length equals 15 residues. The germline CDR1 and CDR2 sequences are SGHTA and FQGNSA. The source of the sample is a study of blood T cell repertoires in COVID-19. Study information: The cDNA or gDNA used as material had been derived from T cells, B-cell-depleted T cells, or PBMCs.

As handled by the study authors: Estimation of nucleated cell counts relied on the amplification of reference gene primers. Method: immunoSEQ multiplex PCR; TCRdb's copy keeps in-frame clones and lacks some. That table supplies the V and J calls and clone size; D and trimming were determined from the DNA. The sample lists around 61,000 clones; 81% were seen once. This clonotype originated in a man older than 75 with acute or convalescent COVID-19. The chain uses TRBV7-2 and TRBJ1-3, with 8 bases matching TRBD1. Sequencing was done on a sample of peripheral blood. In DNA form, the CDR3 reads TGTGCCAGCAGCTACGGACAGGGCAAGGGAAACACCATATATTTT. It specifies CASSYGQGKGNTIYF.